The 32 T cell receptor beta chains listed next were all sequenced from one sample in a study of blood T cell repertoires in COVID-19. TCRdb's copy holds only in-frame clones and misses some; the assay was immunoSEQ multiplex PCR. Altogether roughly 230,000 clones are present, around 87% being singletons, with the ten largest covering 2.1%. The sequenced sample consisted of peripheral blood. These receptors were collected from an older woman with COVID-19, enrolled during active disease.

The V and J genes are TRBV27 and TRBJ1-1; D not resolved. Looked up from germline, CDR1 is MNHEY and CDR2 is SMNVEV (reference sequence). The CDR3 extends over 15 amino acids. The ends were cut back, 4 bases at V and 10 bases at J, with 22 bases in the middle. This CDR3 reads CASSSLPTLPVGAFF. Written as DNA, the CDR3 is TGTGCCAGCAGTTCGCTTCCGACTCTCCCCGTAGGAGCTTTCTTT.

J is TRBJ2-3 and V is TRBV6-2 or TRBV6-3; D call uncertain. V lost 2 bases and J lost 1, with 10 bases in between. CDR3 length: 15 amino acids. From germline, CDR1 is MNHEY and CDR2 SVGEGT. CDR3 nucleotides: TGTGCCAGCAGTTACGGCGACTCGGGCACAGATACGCAGTATTTT. Encoded protein: CASSYGDSGTDTQYF.

The chain is built from TRBV9 and TRBJ2-2, with TRBD1 matching 9 bases. CDR3 length equals 16 residues. The J segment lost 1 base and the V segment lost 5 bases, leaving 6 bases of the junction unmatched. From germline, CDR1 is SGDLS and CDR2 YYNGEE. CDR3 sequence: CASRAPGQGNTGELFF. The CDR3 nucleotides read TGTGCCAGCAGAGCTCCGGGACAGGGGAACACCGGGGAGCTGTTTTTT.

This rearrangement joins TRBV11-2 to TRBJ1-2; D is unclear. V lost 5 bases, J lost 6 bases, and 10 bases lay in between. The CDR3 length is 12 residues. CDR1 SGHAT and CDR2 FQNNGV come from the germline V gene. Here the CDR3 DNA reads TGTGCCAGCAGCGAAGGCGGGAATGGCTACACCTTC. Its translation is CASSEGGNGYTF.

This chain uses TRBV18 with TRBJ1-2; weak D call: TRBD1 (5 bases). Germline V gene sequence: CDR1 KGHSH, CDR2 LQKENI. V lost 2 bases, J lost 8 bases, and 12 bases lay in between. The CDR3 covers 13 residues. The CDR3 sequence is CASSPNPRGGYTF. In DNA, the CDR3 is TGTGCCAGCTCACCAAATCCGCGGGGGGGCTACACCTTC.

This chain links TRBV5-6 with TRBJ2-7; D gene uncertain. V was shortened by 0 bases and J by 0 bases, with 10 bases between the two germline ends. The CDR3 totals 15 residues. Per the germline V gene, CDR1 is SGHDT and CDR2 is YYEEEE. CDR3 in amino acids: CASSLGLSSSYEQYF. For the CDR3, the DNA is TGTGCCAGCAGCTTGGGATTGTCGAGCTCCTACGAGCAGTACTTC.

The J gene is TRBJ2-6, the V gene TRBV19; TRBD1 agrees at 7 bases. The germline CDR1 and CDR2 sequences are LNHDA and SQIVND (reference sequence). With 7 bases clipped from V and 0 bases from J, the junction kept 15 bases outside the gene matches. The CDR3 loop spans 19 amino acids. CDR3 residues: CASTPSPTGLISGANVLTF. CDR3 DNA sequence: TGTGCCAGTACCCCGTCTCCGACAGGGTTAATCTCTGGGGCCAACGTCCTGACTTTC.

The rearrangement uses TRBV9 and TRBJ2-2; D gene ambiguous. The CDR3 extends over 13 amino acids. V shed 3 bases and J shed 6 bases, with 9 bases lying between them. The germline gives CDR1 SGDLS, CDR2 YYNGEE. CDR3 residues: CASSASSSGELFF. The CDR3 DNA reads as TGTGCCAGCAGCGCCTCCAGTTCCGGGGAGCTGTTTTTT. The full variable domain, in which reference TRBV9 and TRBJ2-2 provide the parts outside the CDR3, is DSGVTQTPKHLITATGQRVTLRCSPRSGDLSVYWYQQSLDQGLQFLIQYYNGEERAKGNILERFSAQQFPDLHSELNLSSLELGDSALYFCASSASSSGELFFGEGSRLTVL.

V usage is TRBV6-4 and J usage is TRBJ2-2; D may be TRBD2 (6 bases). The length of the CDR3 is 13 residues. Trimming removed 5 bases at V and 4 bases at J, with 8 bases between. Germline-derived CDR1 and CDR2 are MRHNA and SNTAGT. The CDR3 reads CASSLASTGELFF. Here the CDR3 DNA reads TGTGCCAGCAGTCTAGCGTCCACCGGGGAGCTGTTTTTT.

This rearrangement joins TRBV6-2 or TRBV6-3 to TRBJ2-5; weak D call: TRBD2 (5 bases). V lost 5 bases, J lost 4 bases, and 14 bases lay in between. CDR3 length equals 14 residues. Germline lookup yields CDR1 MNHEY and CDR2 SVGEGT. CDR3 nucleotide sequence: TGTGCCAGCAGTCCCCTCGGGGTCGGAGAGACCCAGTACTTC. This translates into CASSPLGVGETQYF.

V and J are TRBV3-1 (or the pseudogene TRBV3-2) and TRBJ2-3, with 9 bases matching TRBD2. Losses at the gene ends were 8 bases for V and 4 bases for J; bases not matched to a gene: 4. This CDR3 spans 13 amino acids. Germline V gives CDR1 LGHDT, CDR2 YNNKEL (reference sequence). The CDR3 bases are TGTGCCAGCGCGGGGGGGCCCTCAGATACGCAGTATTTT. This codes for CASAGGPSDTQYF.

The chain employs TRBV14 and TRBJ1-3; D gene unclear. Germline values: CDR1 SGHDN, CDR2 FVKESK. The CDR3 runs 19 residues. V lost 4 bases and J 4 bases, leaving 26 bases between the germline ends. CDR3 sequence: CASSPPSTREGDKGNTIYF. In DNA, the CDR3 is TGTGCCAGCAGCCCACCTAGTACGAGGGAGGGAGATAAGGGAAACACCATATATTTT. The full variable domain, with the rest looked up from reference TRBV14 and TRBJ1-3, is EAGVTQFPSHSVIEKGQTVTLRCDPISGHDNLYWYRRVMGKEIKFLLHFVKESKQDESGMPNNRFLAERTGGTYSTLKVQPAELEDSGVYFCASSPPSTREGDKGNTIYFGEGSWLTVV.

This chain uses TRBV5-4 with TRBJ2-1; 8 nucleotides line up with TRBD2. The germline gives CDR1 SGHNT, CDR2 YYREEE (reference sequence). The V gene end was trimmed by 7 bases and the J gene end by 4 bases; junction bases not matched to a gene: 7. This CDR3 contains 14 residues. The CDR3 protein is CASRGRGDYNEQFF. The CDR3 DNA reads TGTGCCAGCCGGGGGCGGGGGGATTACAATGAGCAGTTCTTC.

The chain links TRBV19 to TRBJ2-2; the D is unclear. Germline V lookup: CDR1 LNHDA, CDR2 SQIVND (reference sequence). Trimming pared 6 bases from V and 3 bases from J, leaving 11 bases between. CDR3 length equals 14 residues. CDR3 sequence (DNA): TGTGCCAGTAGGGGTGACTGGGACACCGGGGAGCTGTTTTTT. The encoded protein is CASRGDWDTGELFF.

The genes are TRBV2 and TRBJ1-4; D remains unclear. This CDR3 region has 13 residues. The V and J ends lost 8 bases and 7 bases respectively, with 14 bases between them. Per germline, CDR1 SNHLY and CDR2 FYNNEI. The CDR3 nucleotides read TGTGCCAGCCAAGGCAATCCGGGTGAAAAACTGTTTTTT. Encoded protein: CASQGNPGEKLFF.

The genes are TRBV25-1 and TRBJ2-1; 10 nucleotides align to TRBD1. CDR1 and CDR2 from the germline V gene are MGHDK and SYGVNS. The CDR3 has 14 residues. The J segment lost 5 bases and the V segment lost 3 bases, leaving 1 base of the junction unmatched. The CDR3 DNA is TGTGCCAGCAGTGAGACAGGGGGCCACAATGAGCAGTTCTTC. As protein: CASSETGGHNEQFF.

This chain connects TRBV7-9 to TRBJ2-1; 15 bases match TRBD2. The ends lost 5 bases at V and 5 bases at J; junction bases unmatched: 7. Germline V lookup: CDR1 SEHNR, CDR2 FQNEAQ (reference sequence). CDR3 length: 17 amino acids. In DNA form, the CDR3 reads TGTGCCAGCAGCCCAGGACTAGCGGGGGGGACCGACAATGAGCAGTTCTTC. This encodes CASSPGLAGGTDNEQFF.

The chain uses TRBV6-5 and TRBJ1-2; D is possibly TRBD1 (5 bases). CDR3 size: 14 residues. V lost 0 bases and J 6 bases, leaving 11 bases between the germline ends. Germline assignment: CDR1 MNHEY and CDR2 SVGAGI. CDR3 DNA sequence: TGTGCCAGCAGTTACTCGGGAGGGGTCAATGGCTACACCTTC. Translating gives CASSYSGGVNGYTF.

This sequence joins TRBV6-2 or TRBV6-3 and TRBJ2-2, with 8 bases aligning to TRBD1. The CDR3 loop spans 16 amino acids. The V gene end was trimmed by 3 bases and the J gene end by 5 bases; junction bases not matched to a gene: 8. Germline V gene lookup returns CDR1 MNHEY and CDR2 SVGEGT. CDR3: CASSYTRDRPTGELFF. CDR3 coding DNA: TGTGCCAGCAGTTATACCCGGGACAGGCCAACCGGGGAGCTGTTTTTT.

The gene calls are TRBV15 and TRBJ2-7; TRBD2 matches at 8 bases. Unmatched junction bases numbered 8, after V lost 0 bases and J lost 7 bases. The germline V gene has CDR1 LNHNV and CDR2 YYDKDF (reference sequence). The CDR3 runs to 15 residues. The DNA for the CDR3 is TGTGCCACCAGCAGAGAAGCGGGGGCCCCATGGGAGCAGTACTTC. Translation gives CATSREAGAPWEQYF.

The DNA for the CDR3 is TGTGCCAGCAGCGTCTCAGCGGGAAGGATAGACGAGCAGTACTTC. This codes for CASSVSAGRIDEQYF. The chain carries TRBV9 and TRBJ2-7; 7 bases are shared with TRBD2. The V gene's germline CDR1 is SGDLS and CDR2 YYNGEE. V shed 2 bases, J shed 5 bases, and the junction held 10 bases outside the gene matches. This CDR3 has 15 residues. The variable domain in full, with the rest retrieved from reference TRBV9 and TRBJ2-7, is DSGVTQTPKHLITATGQRVTLRCSPRSGDLSVYWYQQSLDQGLQFLIQYYNGEERAKGNILERFSAQQFPDLHSELNLSSLELGDSALYFCASSVSAGRIDEQYFGPGTRLTVT.

The chain recombines TRBV9 with TRBJ1-2, with a weak D call TRBD1 (6 bases). Germline values: CDR1 SGDLS, CDR2 YYNGEE. The CDR3 runs to 13 residues. V was cut by 3 bases and J by 5 bases, with 11 bases left in between. The CDR3 spells CASSAEQGYGYTF. As DNA, the CDR3 is TGTGCCAGCAGCGCCGAACAGGGATATGGCTACACCTTC.

The chain is built from TRBV7-9 and TRBJ1-5; 7 bases line up with TRBD1. The CDR3 is 16 amino acids. V trimming: 5 bases; J trimming: 0 bases; junction bases outside the gene matches: 7. Germline lookup yields CDR1 SEHNR and CDR2 FQNEAQ (reference sequence). This CDR3 is CASSLDRVDSNQPQHF. For the CDR3, the DNA is TGTGCCAGCAGCCTCGACAGGGTCGATAGCAATCAGCCCCAGCATTTT.

Here the CDR3 DNA reads TGCGCCAGCAGCCAAGATTGGGCTCCAAACTATGGCTACACCTTC. Its protein product is CASSQDWAPNYGYTF. The chain combines TRBV4-1 with TRBJ1-2; D gene ambiguous. Trimming shortened V by 0 bases and J by 2 bases, and 10 bases separated the two germline ends. Germline CDR1 reads MGHRA; CDR2 reads YSYEKL. The CDR3 is 15 amino acids.

V usage is TRBV7-3 and J usage is TRBJ1-2; 11 nucleotides line up with TRBD1. V dropped 5 bases and J dropped 9; count of bases not matched to a gene: 11. The CDR3 totals 15 residues. From germline, CDR1 is SGHTA and CDR2 FQGTGA. The CDR3: CASSLSPGQGDRYTF. CDR3 bases: TGTGCCAGCAGCCTCTCCCCGGGACAGGGGGATCGCTACACCTTC.

V usage is TRBV7-9 and J usage is TRBJ2-3; D unclear. Germline lookup yields CDR1 SEHNR and CDR2 FQNEAQ (reference sequence). V lost 6 bases to trimming and J lost 2 bases, with 9 bases between them. This CDR3 region has 13 residues. CDR3 sequence: CASRGGLTDTQYF. CDR3 DNA: TGTGCCAGCAGAGGCGGCCTCACAGATACGCAGTATTTT. The complete variable domain, with remaining parts taken from reference TRBV7-9 and TRBJ2-3, reads DTGVSQNPRHKITKRGQNVTFRCDPISEHNRLYWYRQTLGQGPEFLTYFQNEAQLEKSRLLSDRFSAERPKGSFSTLEIQRTEQGDSAMYLCASRGGLTDTQYFGPGTRLTVL.

The chain has TRBV27 and TRBJ2-5; D might be TRBD2 (7 bases). V dropped 3 bases and J dropped 5 bases, with 16 bases sitting between them. Germline values: CDR1 MNHEY, CDR2 SMNVEV (reference sequence). The CDR3 is 15 residues long. The CDR3 sequence is CASSLGGALQETQYF. The CDR3 DNA is TGTGCCAGCAGTTTGGGGGGGGCACTGCAGGAGACCCAGTACTTC.

This rearrangement joins TRBV21-1 to TRBJ1-4; TRBD1 is the table's D call, not checked against the DNA. TRBV21-1 is recorded as a pseudogene. This CDR3 is built from 22 residues. CDR3: CASSKGGTGALLPPGTNEKLFF. The CDR3 region has the DNA TGTGCCAGCAGCAAAGGGGGGACAGGGGCCCTTCTCCCTCCCGGGACTAATGAAAAACTGTTTTTT.

V and J are TRBV7-2 and TRBJ1-2, with TRBD1 as a possible D gene (6 bases). The germline V gene has CDR1 SGHTA and CDR2 FQGNSA. V was clipped by 6 bases and J by 3 bases, with 23 bases between them. The CDR3 has 17 amino acids. CDR3 nucleotides: TGTGCCAGCAGGCCTCCCCGGGGGGGGCGCGTAGACTATGGCTACACCTTC. It is translated as CASRPPRGGRVDYGYTF.

V gene TRBV18 combines with J gene TRBJ1-1; the D gene is possibly TRBD1 (5 bases). CDR3 length: 15 amino acids. The V gene lost 0 bases and the J gene lost 1 base, with 9 bases spanning the gap. Germline CDR1 is KGHSH and CDR2 is LQKENI. CDR3: CASSPPGVRNTEAFF. CDR3 nucleotides: TGTGCCAGCTCACCACCAGGGGTCCGGAACACTGAAGCTTTCTTT.

This chain uses TRBV15 with TRBJ1-5, with no clear D. This CDR3 contains 14 residues. V lost 0 bases to trimming and J lost 6 bases, with 9 bases between them. Looked up from germline, CDR1 is LNHNV and CDR2 is YYDKDF (reference sequence). DNA for the CDR3: TGTGCCACCAGCAGAGATCTGGTCGGTCAGCCCCAGCATTTT. Amino acids: CATSRDLVGQPQHF.

This chain joins TRBV6-2 or TRBV6-3 and TRBJ2-7; D is perhaps TRBD2 (5 bases). Germline lookup yields CDR1 MNHEY and CDR2 SVGEGT. Trimming cost V 0 bases and J 6 bases, with 9 bases left between them. This CDR3 is built from 13 residues. The CDR3 bases are TGTGCCAGCAGTTACTCAAGAGGGTCCGAGCAGTACTTC. As protein: CASSYSRGSEQYF.